The next 20 T cell receptor beta chains were all read from a single sample in a study of identical twins. TCRdb ran MiXCR on the 5' RACE reads and lists one entry per CDR3 protein. The sample holds 410,000 or so distinct CDR3 sequences, under 20% seen once. What was sequenced was naive T cells sorted from blood. All receptors come from a man aged 50-59 years in good health.

This clonotype was observed many times. The chain links TRBV6-1 to TRBJ1-5, with D possibly matching TRBD1 (6 bases). Germline-derived CDR1 and CDR2 are MNHNS and SASEGT. Between the trimmed V and J ends, which lost 7 bases and 7 bases, there was a span of 20 bases. The CDR3 spans 15 residues. CDR3 protein: CASMVSLGAGQPQHF. The CDR3 coding sequence is TGTGCCAGCATGGTTTCTCTGGGGGCGGGACAGCCCCAGCATTTT.

The sample holds a few counts of this clonotype. The V and J genes are TRBV7-8 and TRBJ2-1; D might be TRBD1 or TRBD2, each matching 5 bases. This CDR3 region has 15 residues. Trimming removed 5 bases at V and 6 bases at J, with 17 bases between. Germline lookup yields CDR1 SGHVS and CDR2 FQNEAQ. The CDR3 DNA sequence: TGTGCCAGCAGCCCGTTTTCGGGGCCACGCAATGAGCAGTTCTTC. Residues: CASSPFSGPRNEQFF.

V gene TRBV5-1 combines with J gene TRBJ2-1; D might be TRBD2 (6 bases). The CDR3 runs to 14 residues. Looked up from germline, CDR1 is SGHRS and CDR2 is YFSETQ. Trimming removed 4 bases from V and 9 bases from J, with 17 bases in between. CDR3 nucleotides: TGCGCCAGCAGCCCGGGAGATAGAACTACTGAGCAGTTCTTC. The encoded protein is CASSPGDRTTEQFF. Full variable domain (remainder filled in from reference TRBV5-1 and TRBJ2-1): KAGVTQTPRYLIKTRGQQVTLSCSPISGHRSVSWYQQTPGQGLQFLFEYFSETQRNKGNFPGRFSGRQFSNSRSEMNVSTLELGDSALYLCASSPGDRTTEQFFGPGTRLTVL.

The chain uses TRBV4-1 and TRBJ2-1, with D possibly TRBD1 on 5 matching bases. Germline CDR1 MGHRA, CDR2 YSYEKL. The CDR3 length is 14 residues. Trimming took off 0 bases at V and 10 bases at J, with 13 bases between the two ends. The CDR3 spells CASSQELTAEEQFF. CDR3 DNA: TGCGCCAGCAGCCAAGAGTTGACAGCTGAAGAGCAGTTCTTC.

The CDR3, as DNA: TGTGCCAGCAGAAGGTGTTACCACAATGAGCAGTTCTTC. As protein: CASRRCYHNEQFF. V usage is TRBV28 and J usage is TRBJ2-1; D unclear. The germline V gene has CDR1 MDHEN and CDR2 SYDVKM. V was clipped by 6 bases and J by 5 bases, with 11 bases between them. The CDR3 extends over 13 amino acids.

The chain recombines TRBV10-3 with TRBJ2-5, with D possibly TRBD1 on 5 matching bases. Germline loops: CDR1 ENHRY, CDR2 SYGVKD. The CDR3 covers 14 residues. V was shortened by 6 bases and J by 4 bases, with 15 bases between the two germline ends. CDR3 sequence (DNA): TGTGCCATCAGGGACACCCTGGGGTCAGAGACCCAGTACTTC. This gives the protein CAIRDTLGSETQYF.

This clonotype has a count of ten or more. This chain joins TRBV4-3 and TRBJ2-1, with 13 nucleotides matching TRBD2. V was pared by 6 bases and J by 3 bases, with 5 bases of the junction left unmatched. The germline V gene has CDR1 LGHNA and CDR2 YSLEER. This CDR3 is built from 16 residues. The DNA of the CDR3 is TGCGCCAGCAGTTCGGGACTAGCGGGGAACTACAATGAGCAGTTCTTC. Residues: CASSSGLAGNYNEQFF.

This clonotype was counted only a few times. The chain employs TRBV20-1 and TRBJ2-7; no reliable D call. The CDR3 runs 11 residues. V lost 4 bases and J 4 bases, leaving 8 bases between the germline ends. Per the germline V gene, CDR1 is DFQATT and CDR2 is SNEGSKA (reference sequence). This CDR3 is CSATFGYEQYF. In DNA, the CDR3 is TGCAGTGCTACGTTCGGATACGAGCAGTACTTC.

The chain recombines TRBV20-1 with TRBJ2-1, with 7 bases identical to TRBD1. Germline V gene sequence: CDR1 DFQATT, CDR2 SNEGSKA (reference sequence). This CDR3 contains 14 residues. V lost 6 bases, J lost 4 bases, and 9 bases stayed unmatched. CDR3 sequence reads: CSAKPGQAYNEQFF. The CDR3, as DNA: TGCAGTGCAAAACCCGGACAGGCTTACAATGAGCAGTTCTTC.

J is TRBJ2-7 and V is TRBV5-1; 9 bases are shared with TRBD1. Germline values: CDR1 SGHRS, CDR2 YFSETQ. V lost 3 bases to trimming and J lost 0 bases; unmatched junction nucleotides: 4. The CDR3 has 15 residues. The CDR3 reads CASSWGQGGSYEQYF. CDR3 nucleotide sequence: TGCGCCAGCAGCTGGGGACAGGGCGGCTCCTACGAGCAGTACTTC.

This clonotype was recorded at least ten times. The chain employs TRBV12-3 or TRBV12-4 and TRBJ2-2, with 8 bases lining up with TRBD1. Trimming cost V 2 bases and J 7 bases; bases outside gene matches: 9. There are 16 residues in the CDR3. CDR3 in DNA: TGTGCCAGCAGTTTAACAATAGGACAGGGTGTCGGGGAGCTGTTTTTT. Residues: CASSLTIGQGVGELFF.

The chain's CDR3 is CASSLGGGPSEQYF. CDR3 nucleotides: TGTGCCAGCAGCTTAGGAGGAGGCCCTAGCGAGCAGTACTTC. J is TRBJ2-7 and V is TRBV7-9, with TRBD2 as a possible D gene (5 bases). The CDR3 consists of 14 residues. Germline V lookup: CDR1 SEHNR, CDR2 FQNEAQ (reference sequence). V was pared by 1 base and J by 6 bases, with 13 bases between.

The chain links TRBV6-1 to TRBJ2-7, with D possibly TRBD2 on 7 matching bases. Per germline, CDR1 MNHNS and CDR2 SASEGT. The CDR3 runs to 14 residues. Trimming took 7 bases from V and 4 from J, leaving 17 bases between them. CDR3 sequence: CASKAPGGLYEQYF. The CDR3 DNA reads as TGTGCCAGCAAGGCACCGGGGGGCCTATACGAGCAGTACTTC.

This clonotype appeared a single time. The V and J genes are TRBV29-1 and TRBJ2-5; TRBD2 matches 7 bases. CDR3 length: 16 amino acids. Germline values: CDR1 SQVTM, CDR2 ANQGSEA. J was trimmed by 1 base and V by 2 bases; bases with no gene match: 10. The CDR3 DNA is TGCAGCGTTGAAACCGGGGCCCCGGGGGGCCAAGAGACCCAGTACTTC. The encoded protein is CSVETGAPGGQETQYF. The whole variable domain, remainder taken from reference TRBV29-1 and TRBJ2-5, is SAVISQKPSRDICQRGTSLTIQCQVDSQVTMMFWYRQQPGQSLTLIATANQGSEATYESGFVIDKFPISRPNLTFSTLTVSNMSPEDSSIYLCSVETGAPGGQETQYFGPGTRLLVL.

This clonotype occurred many times. The rearrangement links TRBV6-5 to TRBJ1-1; 8 nucleotides align to TRBD1. The CDR3 loop spans 14 amino acids. J gave up 5 bases and V 2 bases, and 4 bases lay outside the gene matches. Germline V gene sequence: CDR1 MNHEY, CDR2 SVGAGI. The CDR3 sequence is CASSYQGAWTEAFF. For the CDR3, the DNA is TGTGCCAGCAGTTACCAGGGGGCGTGGACTGAAGCTTTCTTT.

This clonotype was seen a handful of times. The rearrangement links TRBV20-1 to TRBJ2-7, with D unresolved. The CDR3 is made up of 11 amino acids. V lost 6 bases and J lost 5, with 11 bases in between. Germline assignment: CDR1 DFQATT and CDR2 SNEGSKA (reference sequence). CDR3 sequence reads: CSAIGPNEQYF. DNA of the CDR3: TGCAGTGCCATCGGACCGAACGAGCAGTACTTC.

This clonotype was counted at least ten times. The genes are TRBV5-1 and TRBJ2-7; no reliable D call. This CDR3 is built from 13 residues. Germline lookup yields CDR1 SGHRS and CDR2 YFSETQ. With 4 bases removed from V and 2 bases from J, the gap between germline ends came to 10 bases. CDR3 residues: CASSTTIAYEQYF. CDR3 sequence (DNA): TGCGCCAGCAGCACAACAATTGCCTACGAGCAGTACTTC.

The chain couples TRBV20-1 to TRBJ2-5; weak D call: TRBD2 (6 bases). The CDR3 covers 15 residues. V gave up 7 bases and J gave up 2 bases, with 20 bases separating them. Germline-derived CDR1 and CDR2 are DFQATT and SNEGSKA (reference sequence). The CDR3: CSDSTGVGAQETQYF. CDR3 DNA sequence: TGCAGTGATTCTACGGGGGTTGGGGCACAAGAGACCCAGTACTTC.

This clonotype was picked up many times. The rearrangement uses TRBV28 and TRBJ2-6, with D perhaps being TRBD1 or TRBD2 (5 bases each). Germline V gives CDR1 MDHEN, CDR2 SYDVKM. Trimming took off 0 bases at V and 2 bases at J, with 11 bases between the two ends. The CDR3 is 17 amino acids. The CDR3 region is CASSLWVRETGANVLTF. The CDR3 bases are TGTGCCAGCAGTTTATGGGTCAGGGAGACTGGGGCCAACGTCCTGACTTTC.

This clonotype was seen repeatedly, ten times or more. The chain joins TRBV5-1 to TRBJ2-3; D is undetermined. Trimming removed 1 base from V and 0 bases from J, with 12 bases in between. The CDR3 runs 16 residues. CDR1 and CDR2 from the germline V gene are SGHRS and YFSETQ. The CDR3 region has the DNA TGCGCCAGCAGCTTGCATCGTGGATCTAGCACAGATACGCAGTATTTT. Amino acid sequence: CASSLHRGSSTDTQYF.